This T cell receptor beta chain was sequenced during a study of blood T cell repertoires in COVID-19. Background on the study: The analysed material was cDNA or gDNA that came from T cells, B-cell-depleted T cells, or PBMCs.

Original analysis: Quantification of nucleated cells was approximated via reference gene primer amplification. Produced via immunoSEQ multiplex PCR; TCRdb's table is partial and in-frame only. The V and J calls and clone size were taken over from that table, and D and trimming were inferred from the DNA. The sample shows some 300,000 clones, around 87% of them seen only once. The CDR3 covers 15 residues. Germline values: CDR1 LGHDT, CDR2 YNNKEL (reference sequence). Trimming left V 2 bases short and J 2 bases short, with 9 bases between. Seattle enrolled patients during active infection and tracked them longitudinally.

This sequence was found in a woman aged 35 to 49 with COVID-19, enrolled during active disease. The chain couples TRBV3-1 (or the pseudogene TRBV3-2) to TRBJ1-4; possibly TRBD1 for D (5 bases). Material for sequencing was peripheral blood. The CDR3 reads CASSQIDSTNEKLFF. CDR3 bases: TGTGCCAGCAGCCAAATTGACAGTACTAATGAAAAACTGTTTTTT.